What follows are 9 T cell receptor beta chains derived from one specimen sequenced in a study of shared clonotypes between healthy human individuals. Assay used: immunoSEQ multiplex PCR; TCRdb lists only in-frame clones, some missing. Altogether over 2,000,000 clones are present, roughly 93% being singletons, with the ten largest covering approximately 1.7%. CD8 cells regarded as naive lacked CD45RO, were positively chosen for CCR7, and omitted terminally differentiated effector memory CD45RA+ cells. Sequences were obtained from naive CD8+ T cells from PBMCs. All receptors derive from a man between 18 and 29 years old in good health. Some clones in this sample may be carry-over from other donors' samples.

The chain carries TRBV5-6 and TRBJ2-3; D might be TRBD2 (6 bases). V lost 4 bases, J lost 4 bases, and 16 bases lay in between. Looked up from germline, CDR1 is SGHDT and CDR2 is YYEEEE. This CDR3 is built from 15 residues. The CDR3 bases are TGTGCCAGCAGCCCGGGGGTGGTGTCTGCAGATACGCAGTATTTT. Residues: CASSPGVVSADTQYF.

The chain carries TRBV11-2 and TRBJ2-4, with 13 bases lining up with TRBD2. The length of the CDR3 is 17 residues. The germline V gene has CDR1 SGHAT and CDR2 FQNNGV. After removal of 3 bases from V and 6 bases from J, the junction contained 8 bases not matched to a gene. Written as DNA, the CDR3 is TGTGCCAGCAGCTTCCTCCGACTAGCGGGAGGTGGAAACATTCAGTACTTC. Protein product: CASSFLRLAGGGNIQYF.

This clone has a single count. This chain links TRBV9 with TRBJ2-3; no firm D call. Deletions cut 0 bases from V and 1 base from J, with 15 bases between. Germline V gives CDR1 SGDLS, CDR2 YYNGEE. The CDR3 consists of 17 residues. The DNA for the CDR3 is TGTGCCAGCAGCGTAGGGATCGCGGTGGACCGCACAGATACGCAGTATTTT. It specifies CASSVGIAVDRTDTQYF.

The chain is built from TRBV7-9 and TRBJ2-1; 13 bases are shared with TRBD2. CDR1 SEHNR and CDR2 FQNEAQ come from the germline V gene (reference sequence). The CDR3 consists of 16 residues. Trimming cost V 5 bases and J 5 bases; bases outside gene matches: 6. CDR3 in DNA: TGTGCCAGCAGCCCCACTGGGACTAGCGGGAACAATGAGCAGTTCTTC. As protein: CASSPTGTSGNNEQFF.

This chain's CDR3 is CASSLTGVFNYEQYF. The CDR3 region has the DNA TGTGCCAGCAGTTTGACGGGAGTTTTTAACTACGAGCAGTACTTC. The chain employs TRBV7-9 and TRBJ2-7; a weak D match, TRBD2 (6 bases). Trimming removed 6 bases from V and 3 bases from J, with 18 bases in between. The CDR3 runs to 15 residues. The germline V gene has CDR1 SEHNR and CDR2 FQNEAQ (reference sequence).

For the CDR3, the DNA is TGCGCCAGCAGCCAAGATCGGGAGGGGTCGGACACTGAAGCTTTCTTT. This translates into CASSQDREGSDTEAFF. The rearrangement uses TRBV4-1 and TRBJ1-1, with D tentatively TRBD1 (5 bases). The CDR3 covers 16 residues. CDR1 is MGHRA and CDR2 is YSYEKL in the germline V gene. Trimming removed 0 bases from V and 3 bases from J, with 14 bases in between.

The chain employs TRBV11-2 and TRBJ2-1, with D possibly matching TRBD1 (5 bases). V lost 4 bases and J lost 8, with 6 bases in between. Germline CDR1 and CDR2: SGHAT and FQNNGV. This CDR3 contains 11 residues. CDR3 in amino acids: CASSWGHEQFF. Here the CDR3 DNA reads TGTGCCAGCAGCTGGGGCCATGAGCAGTTCTTC.

DNA of the CDR3: TGTGCCAGCAGCGTTCGCTCAGGCGGGGCTTACAATGAGCAGTTCTTC. It yields the protein CASSVRSGGAYNEQFF. This rearrangement joins TRBV9 to TRBJ2-1, with D perhaps matching TRBD2 (6 bases). This CDR3 has 16 amino acids. The germline V and J ends were trimmed by 2 bases and 4 bases, with 16 bases remaining between them. CDR1 is SGDLS, CDR2 YYNGEE, per germline. The full variable domain, with the rest looked up from reference TRBV9 and TRBJ2-1, is DSGVTQTPKHLITATGQRVTLRCSPRSGDLSVYWYQQSLDQGLQFLIQYYNGEERAKGNILERFSAQQFPDLHSELNLSSLELGDSALYFCASSVRSGGAYNEQFFGPGTRLTVL.

The V gene is TRBV7-9, the J gene TRBJ1-2, with D uncertain. The CDR3 runs to 12 residues. Germline CDR1 and CDR2: SEHNR and FQNEAQ (reference sequence). The V gene lost 5 bases and the J gene lost 6 bases, with 10 bases spanning the gap. CDR3 in amino acids: CASSPPTDGYTF. The CDR3, as DNA: TGTGCCAGCAGCCCCCCCACCGATGGCTACACCTTC.